The 26 T cell receptor beta chains in this list originate from one sample, sequenced in a study of CD8+ T cells in alopecia areata (dated by TCRdb to the late 2010s). The library was generated by the immunoSEQ multiplex PCR assay. RNA was extracted from all samples and reverse transcribed into cDNA as template for TCR sequencing. In its TCRdb copy, this immuneACCESS table keeps in-frame sequences only and misses some clones. Where compared with another copy, unresolved V genes explain less than half of these, and the others have no known cause. The data for this sample show 270,000 or so clones, each detected more than once. The top ten constitute around 1.2% of the sample. Cells from pooled mouse cutaneous lymph nodes were stained for CD4, CD8alpha, NKG2D, NKG2ACE and other markers and then sorted on a BD Influx. Sequencing was performed on CD4+ T cells sorted from a lymph node. These receptor sequences come from a C3H/HeJ mouse with alopecia areata. This strain is of MHC haplotype H2-k.

With respect to this clone: These gene names are mouse names. Read data end 4 residues before the CDR3 end; the end is taken from the germline J gene. The sample carries other DNA sequences with the same CDR3. This rearrangement joins TRBV19 to TRBJ2-7; D remains ambiguous. There are 12 residues in the CDR3. Germline loops: CDR1 FNHDT, CDR2 SITEND (reference sequence). CDR3 DNA, as far as it was read: TGTGCCAGCAGTCGCGACAAATAT. Amino acid sequence: CASSRDKY. The whole CDR3 is CASSRDKYEQYF.

In its sample, this clone was seen a few times. Germline and genes here are mouse. The CDR3 goes on 4 residues after the read ends, and that part is filled in from the germline J gene. The rearrangement links TRBV12-1 to TRBJ1-2; maybe TRBD1 (6 bases). Looked up from germline, CDR1 is SGHSN and CDR2 is HYEKVE. V was clipped by 4 bases and J by 0 bases, with 14 bases between them. There are 15 residues in the CDR3. Partial CDR3 DNA: TGTGCCAGCTCCCTCGGGACAAATGCAAACTCC. Protein product: CASSLGTNANS. The whole CDR3 region reads CASSLGTNANSDYTF.

This clone was recorded a few times. Genes and germline come from the mouse. Sequencing ends 4 residues short of the CDR3 end; the germline J gene provides the rest. The chain links TRBV1 to TRBJ1-2, with D possibly matching TRBD1 (6 bases). CDR1 is NSQYPW, CDR2 LRSPGD, per germline (reference sequence). Trimming pared 0 bases from V and 3 bases from J, leaving 8 bases between. The length of the CDR3 is 14 residues. The CDR3 loop is CTCSADQGHSDYTF. Partial CDR3 DNA: TGCACCTGCAGTGCAGATCAGGGGCACTCC. Supplemented by reference TRBV1 and TRBJ1-2, the full variable domain reads VTLLEQNPRWRLVPRGQAVNLRCILKNSQYPWMSWYQQDLQKQLQWLFTLRSPGDKEVKSLPGADYLATRVTDTELRLQVANMSQGRTLYCTCSADQGHSDYTFGSGTRLLVI.

This clone has at least ten counts. Gene names and germline refer to mouse. Read coverage stops 4 residues before the CDR3 terminus; the germline J gene supplies the remainder. The chain combines TRBV13-1 with TRBJ1-2, with TRBD1 identical over 8 bases. CDR3 size: 13 residues. V lost 3 bases, J lost 3 bases, and 1 base stayed unmatched. Germline V lookup: CDR1 NSHNY, CDR2 SYGAGN. CDR3 loop: CASSGDRYSDYTF. Partial CDR3 DNA: TGTGCCAGCAGTGGGGACAGGTACTCC.

There are a few counts of this clone. Genes and germline come from the mouse. Read sequence stops 4 residues before the CDR3 end, and the germline J gene provides the missing end. This rearrangement joins TRBV17 to TRBJ2-3, with D possibly being TRBD1 (6 bases). Trimming cost V 3 bases and J 3 bases, with 7 bases left between them. Germline CDR1 is MNHDT and CDR2 is YYDKIL. This CDR3 is built from 13 residues. CDR3 DNA, as far as it was read: TGTGCTAGCAGTAGCCAGGGGGCAGAA. Its protein is CASSSQGAE. The full CDR3 protein reads CASSSQGAETLYF.

A note on this clone: The gene names given are mouse names. Read data end 4 residues before the CDR3 end; the end is taken from the germline J gene. The V call is TRBV14, the J call TRBJ1-1; a possible D gene is TRBD1 (5 bases). Germline V gene lookup returns CDR1 SGHDT and CDR2 FRDEAV. The CDR3 covers 13 residues. V lost 2 bases and J lost 2, with 7 bases in between. CDR3 bases read: TGTGCCAGCAGTTTGACAGACAACACA. It codes for CASSLTDNT. The whole CDR3 is CASSLTDNTEVFF.

As concerns this clone: Genes and germline come from the mouse. Read coverage stops 4 residues before the CDR3 terminus; the germline J gene supplies the remainder. The sample has other DNA sequences that encode this CDR3 too. The chain is built from TRBV19 and TRBJ2-1; 7 bases fit TRBD1. V gave up 2 bases and J gave up 1 base; unmatched junction bases: 3. The CDR3 length is 15 residues. Germline V CDR1 and CDR2: FNHDT, SITEND (reference sequence). The CDR3 is CASSIPGQNYAEQFF. The sequenced CDR3 bases are TGTGCCAGCAGTATCCCGGGACAGAACTATGCT.

A note on this clone: The gene names here belong to mouse. The read comes to an end 4 residues before the CDR3 does, leaving the germline J gene to fill in the end. The chain couples TRBV31 to TRBJ2-5; perhaps TRBD2 as D (7 bases). Trimming shortened V by 8 bases and J by 2 bases, and 11 bases separated the two germline ends. Germline CDR1 is GKSSPN and CDR2 is SITVG. CDR3 size: 12 residues. The sequenced CDR3 bases are TGTGCCAAGGGGGGGGTCCAAGAC. It specifies CAKGGVQD. In full, the CDR3 reads CAKGGVQDTQYF.

A few counts support this clone. Mouse gene names apply. The read ends 4 residues before the CDR3 terminus; that terminus is restored from the germline J gene. The chain employs TRBV13-1 and TRBJ2-4; 7 bases are shared with TRBD1. Per germline, CDR1 NSHNY and CDR2 SYGAGN. The CDR3 runs to 13 residues. This chain's CDR3 is CASSATGRNTLYF. Incomplete CDR3 DNA: TGTGCCAGCAGTGCGACAGGGCGGAAC.

This clone occurred many times. The gene names given are mouse names. Coverage ceases 4 residues before the CDR3 finishes, and the germline J gene fills in the end. V usage is TRBV13-3 and J usage is TRBJ2-3, with D tentatively TRBD1 (6 bases). The CDR3 runs 13 residues. Germline values: CDR1 NNHDY, CDR2 SYVADS. This CDR3 reads CASSPQGIETLYF. CDR3 bases read: TGTGCCAGCAGTCCTCAGGGGATAGAA.

Of note for this clone: This could be a read error, since a much larger clone is one nucleotide away. The germline and genes are mouse ones. The read gets to within 4 residues of the CDR3 end, and the germline J gene fills in the rest. The chain combines TRBV4 with TRBJ2-2; 7 nucleotides match TRBD1. This CDR3 has 14 amino acids. The germline V gene has CDR1 LGHDT and CDR2 YNNKQL (reference sequence). The trim removed 4 bases at V and 1 base at J, leaving 0 bases unmatched. The CDR3 DNA, read in part, is TGTGCCAGCAGCTGGGACAGAAACACCGGG. Translated, it gives CASSWDRNTG. The whole CDR3 sequence is CASSWDRNTGQLYF.

This clone occurred a few times. Mouse germline and gene names are used. The CDR3 end lies 4 residues beyond the end of the read and is filled in from the germline J gene. This CDR3 is also generated by other DNA sequences in the sample. The chain employs TRBV13-1 and TRBJ2-5, with TRBD2 matching over 8 bases. The CDR3 length is 15 residues. CDR1 is NSHNY, CDR2 SYGAGN, per germline. V shed 0 bases, J shed 2 bases, and the junction held 2 bases outside the gene matches. The sequenced CDR3 bases are TGTGCCAGCAGTGATGCCGGGGGGGCCCAAGAC. It encodes CASSDAGGAQD. The entire CDR3 protein reads CASSDAGGAQDTQYF.

In the case of this clone: All gene names here are mouse names. The CDR3 end is not reached by the read, which stops 4 residues before it; the germline J gene fills it in. The chain joins TRBV17 to TRBJ1-1; D is unclear. Germline CDR1 MNHDT, CDR2 YYDKIL. CDR3 size: 13 residues. The CDR3 reads CASSRDLLTEVFF. The sequenced CDR3 bases are TGTGCTAGCAGTAGAGACCTATTGACA.

Note on this clone: The genes and germline here are from mouse. The read ends 4 residues early relative to the CDR3; the germline J gene fills the gap. V and J are TRBV19 and TRBJ2-7; no clear D gene. This CDR3 spans 11 amino acids. Per the germline V gene, CDR1 is FNHDT and CDR2 is SITEND (reference sequence). The sequenced part of the CDR3 DNA is TGTGCCAGCAGTATACTCCAT. It codes for CASSILH. The entire CDR3 protein is CASSILHEQYF.

Ten or more counts support this clone. Gene names and germline refer to mouse. The read terminates 4 residues ahead of where the CDR3 ends, so the germline J gene completes it. Other nucleotide sequences from this sample produce the same CDR3. V gene TRBV17 combines with J gene TRBJ2-2, with TRBD2 as a possible D gene (6 bases). This CDR3 has 15 residues. The germline V gene encodes CDR1 MNHDT and CDR2 YYDKIL. V was trimmed by 1 base and J by 0 bases, leaving 6 bases between them. The CDR3 sequence: CASSRGGANTGQLYF. The sequenced part of the CDR3 DNA is TGTGCTAGCAGTAGAGGGGGGGCAAACACCGGG.

This clone occurred a few times. Any gene name here is a mouse gene name. The DNA ends 4 residues before the CDR3 does, and the rest of the CDR3 is filled in from the germline J gene. The sample contains more than one DNA sequence encoding this CDR3. The chain carries TRBV19 and TRBJ2-1; TRBD1 might be the D (6 bases). CDR3 length: 15 amino acids. Germline V gene data show CDR1 as FNHDT and CDR2 as SITEND (reference sequence). V was shortened by 4 bases and J by 1 base, with 12 bases between the two germline ends. The CDR3 loop reads CASSLPGQNYAEQFF. The covered CDR3 bases are TGTGCCAGCAGTCTTCCGGGACAAAACTATGCT.

As to this clone: Each gene name is a mouse one. The CDR3 extends 4 residues past the end of the read, so its final part is completed from the germline J gene. Other DNA sequences in the sample encode the same CDR3. The chain carries TRBV1 and TRBJ2-2; maybe TRBD1 (5 bases). The CDR3 sequence is 15 residues long. The V gene lost 0 bases and the J gene lost 3 bases, with 8 bases spanning the gap. Germline V CDR1 and CDR2: NSQYPW, LRSPGD (reference sequence). The CDR3 loop reads CTCSADQQDTGQLYF. The DNA read from the CDR3 is TGCACCTGCAGTGCAGATCAACAGGACACCGGG. Drawing the rest from reference TRBV1 and TRBJ2-2, the complete variable domain is VTLLEQNPRWRLVPRGQAVNLRCILKNSQYPWMSWYQQDLQKQLQWLFTLRSPGDKEVKSLPGADYLATRVTDTELRLQVANMSQGRTLYCTCSADQQDTGQLYFGEGSKLTVL.

This clone was detected only a few times. The gene names given are mouse names. The read ends 4 residues shy of where the CDR3 ends; the end is completed using the germline J gene. The V gene is TRBV13-1, the J gene TRBJ1-2, with D tentatively TRBD1 (6 bases). The CDR3 extends over 13 amino acids. Trimming pared 4 bases from V and 4 bases from J, leaving 11 bases between. Germline CDR1 and CDR2: NSHNY and SYGAGN. CDR3 DNA, as far as it was read: TGTGCCAGCAGTCCAGGGGAGAGCTCC. Translation: CASSPGESS. The full CDR3 reads CASSPGESSDYTF.

This clone has just a few counts. The listed genes are named as in mouse. The read ends 3 residues before the CDR3 terminus; that terminus is restored from the germline J gene. The chain carries TRBV19 and TRBJ1-6; 8 bases line up with TRBD1. TRBJ1-6 is placed among ORFs of uncertain function. The CDR3 spans 13 residues. V shed 6 bases, J shed 7 bases, and the junction held 3 bases outside the gene matches. The germline CDR1 and CDR2 sequences are FNHDT and SITEND (reference sequence). This CDR3 reads CASKRQGNSPLYF. The DNA read from the CDR3 is TGTGCCAGCAAGAGACAGGGGAATTCGCCC.

In this sample, this clone turned up a few times. The gene symbols are mouse symbols. The read comes to an end 4 residues before the CDR3 does, leaving the germline J gene to fill in the end. The V and J genes are TRBV13-1 and TRBJ2-2; 9 bases are shared with TRBD1. Germline CDR1 NSHNY, CDR2 SYGAGN. The CDR3 runs 16 residues. Losses at the gene ends were 2 bases for V and 4 bases for J; bases not matched to a gene: 6. Incomplete CDR3 DNA: TGTGCCAGCAGTGACGCCGGGACAGGGAGCACCGGG. This sequence encodes CASSDAGTGSTG. The complete CDR3 protein is CASSDAGTGSTGQLYF.

This clone was seen only a few times. The genes are named according to mouse. Other DNA sequences within the sample encode an identical CDR3. The CDR3 sequence is CASSPTGSQDTQYF. The part of the CDR3 DNA that was read is TGTGCCAGCAGCCCGACTGGGTCTCAAGAC. The genes are TRBV5 and TRBJ2-5; 7 bases match TRBD2. Read coverage stops 4 residues before the CDR3 terminus; the germline J gene supplies the remainder. Trimming at V came to 4 bases and at J to 3 bases, leaving 4 bases not matched to a gene. Germline CDR1 and CDR2: LGHNA and YNLKQL (reference sequence). The length of the CDR3 is 14 residues.

This clone was seen a handful of times. Germline and genes: mouse. The read comes to an end 4 residues before the CDR3 does, leaving the germline J gene to fill in the end. This chain uses TRBV17 with TRBJ2-5; 7 nucleotides align to TRBD2. CDR3 length: 15 amino acids. Germline CDR1 and CDR2: MNHDT and YYDKIL. This CDR3 reads CASSRGGTARDTQYF. CDR3 bases read: TGTGCTAGCAGTAGAGGTGGGACTGCCCGAGAC.

This clone showed up many times. Gene names are the mouse ones. With the read ending 4 residues before the CDR3 end, the germline J gene is used to fill in that end. The gene calls are TRBV1 and TRBJ1-2; the D is unclear. The CDR3 covers 15 residues. Germline V CDR1 and CDR2: NSQYPW, LRSPGD (reference sequence). V shed 0 bases and J shed 0 bases, with 8 bases lying between them. The CDR3 sequence is CTCSADSSSNSDYTF. CDR3 bases read: TGCACCTGCAGTGCAGATTCCAGTTCAAACTCC.

This clone was seen a handful of times. The gene names here belong to mouse. CDR3 residues: CASKGSGGDAEQFF. The DNA read from the CDR3 is TGTGCCAGCAAGGGGTCTGGGGGCGATGCT. The chain employs TRBV13-3 and TRBJ2-1; possibly TRBD2 for D (7 bases). Read coverage stops 4 residues before the CDR3 terminus; the germline J gene supplies the remainder. The V and J ends lost 6 bases and 5 bases respectively, with 15 bases between them. CDR1 is NNHDY and CDR2 is SYVADS in the germline V gene. This CDR3 region has 14 residues.

There are a few counts of this clone. Any gene name here is a mouse gene name. From the germline J gene comes the end of the CDR3, since the read stops 4 residues before it. The chain joins TRBV19 to TRBJ2-1; 9 nucleotides agree with TRBD1. This CDR3 is built from 15 residues. Germline lookup yields CDR1 FNHDT and CDR2 SITEND (reference sequence). The sequenced part of the CDR3 DNA is TGTGCCAGCAGTATAGAGACAGGGGGGAGGGCT. Amino acid sequence: CASSIETGGRA. The whole CDR3 sequence reads CASSIETGGRAEQFF.

In regard to this clone: The gene names given are mouse names. The read halts 4 residues ahead of the CDR3 end, with the missing end drawn from the germline J gene. V usage is TRBV19 and J usage is TRBJ2-7; TRBD2 matches 9 bases. CDR1 is FNHDT, CDR2 SITEND, per germline (reference sequence). The CDR3 extends over 13 amino acids. CDR3 region: CATSPTGGYEQYF. The covered CDR3 bases are TGTGCCACCAGCCCGACTGGGGGATAT.